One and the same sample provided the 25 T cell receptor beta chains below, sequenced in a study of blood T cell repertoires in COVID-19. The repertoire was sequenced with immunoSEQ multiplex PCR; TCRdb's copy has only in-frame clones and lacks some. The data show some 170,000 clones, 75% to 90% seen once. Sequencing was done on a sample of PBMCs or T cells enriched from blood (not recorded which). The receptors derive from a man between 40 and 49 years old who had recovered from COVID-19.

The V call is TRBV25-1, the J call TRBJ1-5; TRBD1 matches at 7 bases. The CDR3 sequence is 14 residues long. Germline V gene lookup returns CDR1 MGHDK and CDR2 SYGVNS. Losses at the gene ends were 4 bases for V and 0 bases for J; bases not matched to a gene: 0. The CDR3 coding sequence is TGTGCCAGCAGTGGACAGGGTAGCAATCAGCCCCAGCATTTT. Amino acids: CASSGQGSNQPQHF.

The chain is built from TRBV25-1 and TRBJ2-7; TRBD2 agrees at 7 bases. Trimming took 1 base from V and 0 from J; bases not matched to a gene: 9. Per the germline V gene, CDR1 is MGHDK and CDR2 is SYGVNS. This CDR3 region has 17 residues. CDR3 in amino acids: CASSEWGSGDSSYEQYF. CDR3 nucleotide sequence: TGTGCCAGCAGTGAATGGGGAAGCGGGGATAGCTCCTACGAGCAGTACTTC.

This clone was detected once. This CDR3 reads CASSLATSGGAYEQYF. Here the CDR3 DNA reads TGTGCCAGCAGCTTAGCGACTAGCGGGGGGGCCTACGAGCAGTACTTC. This chain links TRBV7-6 with TRBJ2-7, with 14 bases identical to TRBD2. V shed 0 bases and J 2 bases; nucleotides not matched to a gene: 0. The CDR3 totals 16 residues. Germline V gene sequence: CDR1 SGHVS, CDR2 FNYEAQ. Supplemented by reference TRBV7-6 and TRBJ2-7, the full variable domain reads GAGVSQSPRYKVTKRGQDVALRCDPISGHVSLYWYRQALGQGPEFLTYFNYEAQQDKSGLPNDRFSAERPEGSISTLTIQRTEQRDSAMYRCASSLATSGGAYEQYFGPGTRLTVT.

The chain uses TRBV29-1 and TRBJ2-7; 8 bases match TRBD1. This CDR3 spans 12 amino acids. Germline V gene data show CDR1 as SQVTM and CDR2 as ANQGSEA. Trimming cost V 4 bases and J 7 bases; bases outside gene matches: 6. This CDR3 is CSVGSDRVEQYF. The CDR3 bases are TGCAGCGTTGGTTCGGACAGGGTTGAGCAGTACTTC.

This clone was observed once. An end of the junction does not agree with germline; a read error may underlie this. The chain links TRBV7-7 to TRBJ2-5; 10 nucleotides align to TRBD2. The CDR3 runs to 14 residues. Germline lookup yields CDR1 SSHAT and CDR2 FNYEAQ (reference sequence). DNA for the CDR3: TGTGCTAGCAGCGGGAGGGCCTCGGGGGAGACCCAGTACTTC. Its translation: CASSGRASGETQYF.

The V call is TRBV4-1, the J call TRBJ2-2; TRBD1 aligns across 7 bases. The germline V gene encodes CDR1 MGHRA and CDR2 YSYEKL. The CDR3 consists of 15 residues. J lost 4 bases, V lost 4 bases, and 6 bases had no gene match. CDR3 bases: TGCGCCAGCAGCCCTCCCCAGGGGGTCACCGGGGAGCTGTTTTTT. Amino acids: CASSPPQGVTGELFF.

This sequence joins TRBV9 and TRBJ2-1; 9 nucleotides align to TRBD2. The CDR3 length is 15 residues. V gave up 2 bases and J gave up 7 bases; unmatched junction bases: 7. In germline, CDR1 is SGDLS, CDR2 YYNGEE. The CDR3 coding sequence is TGTGCCAGCAGCGTTCAAGCGGGAGGAAGGAATGAGCAGTTCTTC. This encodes CASSVQAGGRNEQFF.

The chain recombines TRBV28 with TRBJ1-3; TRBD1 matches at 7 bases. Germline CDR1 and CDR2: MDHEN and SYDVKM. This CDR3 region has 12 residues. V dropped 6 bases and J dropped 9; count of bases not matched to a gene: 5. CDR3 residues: CASRYRGGTIYF. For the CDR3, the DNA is TGTGCCAGCAGGTACAGGGGAGGCACCATATATTTT.

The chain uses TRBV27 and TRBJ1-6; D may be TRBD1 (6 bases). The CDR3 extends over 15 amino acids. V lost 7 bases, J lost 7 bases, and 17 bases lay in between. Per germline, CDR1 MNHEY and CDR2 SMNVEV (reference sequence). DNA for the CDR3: TGTGCCAGCACCCTGAACAGGGAGCTCAATTCACCCCTCCACTTT. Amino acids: CASTLNRELNSPLHF.

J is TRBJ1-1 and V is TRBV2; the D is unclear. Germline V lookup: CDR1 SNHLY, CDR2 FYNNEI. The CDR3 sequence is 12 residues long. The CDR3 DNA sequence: TGTGGCAGTAGGGCCGGAGGCACTGAAGCTTTCTTT. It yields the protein CGSRAGGTEAFF.

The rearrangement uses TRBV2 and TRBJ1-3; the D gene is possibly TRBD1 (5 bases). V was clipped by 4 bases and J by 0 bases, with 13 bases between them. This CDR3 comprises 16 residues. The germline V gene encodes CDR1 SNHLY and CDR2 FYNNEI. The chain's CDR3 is CASSGRDGSSGNTIYF. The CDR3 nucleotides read TGTGCCAGCAGTGGGCGGGACGGGAGCTCTGGAAACACCATATATTTT.

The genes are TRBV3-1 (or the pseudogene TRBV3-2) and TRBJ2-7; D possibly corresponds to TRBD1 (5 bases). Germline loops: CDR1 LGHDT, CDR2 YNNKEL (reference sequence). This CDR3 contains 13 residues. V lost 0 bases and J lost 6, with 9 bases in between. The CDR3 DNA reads TGTGCCAGCAGCCAAGACAGCAGGGCCGAGCAGTACTTC. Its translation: CASSQDSRAEQYF.

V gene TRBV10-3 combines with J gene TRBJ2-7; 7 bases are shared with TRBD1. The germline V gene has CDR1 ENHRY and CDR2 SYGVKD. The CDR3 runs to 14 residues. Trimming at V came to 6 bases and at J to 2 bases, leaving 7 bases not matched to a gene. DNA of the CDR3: TGTGCCATCAGCCCGACAGGGACCACCTACGAGCAGTACTTC. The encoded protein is CAISPTGTTYEQYF.

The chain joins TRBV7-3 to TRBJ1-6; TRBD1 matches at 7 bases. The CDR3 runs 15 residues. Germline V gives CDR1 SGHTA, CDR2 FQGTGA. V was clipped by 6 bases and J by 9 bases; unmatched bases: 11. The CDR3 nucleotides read TGTGCCAGCAGGTTCGACCGGGACAGAAGTTCACCCCTCCACTTT. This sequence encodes CASRFDRDRSSPLHF.

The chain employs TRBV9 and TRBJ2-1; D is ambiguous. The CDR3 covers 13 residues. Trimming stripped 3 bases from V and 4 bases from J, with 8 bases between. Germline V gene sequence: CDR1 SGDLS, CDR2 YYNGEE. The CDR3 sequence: CASSGDKYNEQFF. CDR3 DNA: TGTGCCAGCAGCGGCGACAAGTACAATGAGCAGTTCTTC.

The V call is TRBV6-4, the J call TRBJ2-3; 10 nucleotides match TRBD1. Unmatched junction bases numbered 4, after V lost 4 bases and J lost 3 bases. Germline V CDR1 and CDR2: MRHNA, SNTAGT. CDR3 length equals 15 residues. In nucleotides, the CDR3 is TGTGCCAGCAGTGTGATGGGACAGGGGACAGATACGCAGTATTTT. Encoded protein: CASSVMGQGTDTQYF.

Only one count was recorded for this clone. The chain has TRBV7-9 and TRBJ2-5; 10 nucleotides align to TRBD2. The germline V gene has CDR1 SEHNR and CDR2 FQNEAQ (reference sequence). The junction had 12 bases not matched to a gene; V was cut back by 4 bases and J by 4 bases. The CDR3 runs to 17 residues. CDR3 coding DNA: TGTGCCAGCAGCTCCCCCTCAAGGGCTAGCGGGGGAGAGACCCAGTACTTC. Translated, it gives CASSSPSRASGGETQYF.

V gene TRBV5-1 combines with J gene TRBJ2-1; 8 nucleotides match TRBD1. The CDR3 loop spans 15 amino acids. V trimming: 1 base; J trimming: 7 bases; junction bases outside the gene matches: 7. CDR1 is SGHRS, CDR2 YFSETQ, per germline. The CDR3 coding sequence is TGCGCCAGCAGCTTGACAGGGGGGAGTTTGAATGAGCAGTTCTTC. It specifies CASSLTGGSLNEQFF.

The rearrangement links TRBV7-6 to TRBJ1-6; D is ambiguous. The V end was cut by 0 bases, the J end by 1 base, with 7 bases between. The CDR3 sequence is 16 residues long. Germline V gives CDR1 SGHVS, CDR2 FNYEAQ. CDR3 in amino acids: CASSLAAKSYNSPLHF. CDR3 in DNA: TGTGCCAGCAGCTTAGCAGCCAAGTCCTATAATTCACCCCTCCACTTT.

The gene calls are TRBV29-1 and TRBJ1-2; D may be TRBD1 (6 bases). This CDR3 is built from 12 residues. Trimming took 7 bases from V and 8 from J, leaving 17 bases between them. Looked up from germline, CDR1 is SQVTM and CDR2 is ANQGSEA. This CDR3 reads CSAQGQPGGYTF. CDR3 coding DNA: TGCAGCGCCCAAGGACAGCCTGGGGGCTACACCTTC.

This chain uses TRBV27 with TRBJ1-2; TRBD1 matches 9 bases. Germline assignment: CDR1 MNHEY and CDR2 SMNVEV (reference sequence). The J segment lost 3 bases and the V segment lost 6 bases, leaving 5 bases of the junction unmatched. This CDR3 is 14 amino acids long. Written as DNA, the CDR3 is TGTGCCAGCAGAAGAACAGGGGGCGACTATGGCTACACCTTC. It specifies CASRRTGGDYGYTF.

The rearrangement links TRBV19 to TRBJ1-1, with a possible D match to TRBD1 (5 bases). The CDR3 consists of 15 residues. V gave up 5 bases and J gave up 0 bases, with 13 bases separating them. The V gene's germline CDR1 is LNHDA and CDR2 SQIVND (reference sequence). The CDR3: CASSYGHRMNTEAFF. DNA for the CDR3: TGTGCCAGTAGTTACGGACACAGGATGAACACTGAAGCTTTCTTT.

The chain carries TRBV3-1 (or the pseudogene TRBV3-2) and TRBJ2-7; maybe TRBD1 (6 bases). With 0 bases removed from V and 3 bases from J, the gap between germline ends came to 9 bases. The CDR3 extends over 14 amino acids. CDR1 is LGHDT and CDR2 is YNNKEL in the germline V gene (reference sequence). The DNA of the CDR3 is TGTGCCAGCAGCCAAGATAACAGGGACTACGAGCAGTACTTC. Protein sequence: CASSQDNRDYEQYF.

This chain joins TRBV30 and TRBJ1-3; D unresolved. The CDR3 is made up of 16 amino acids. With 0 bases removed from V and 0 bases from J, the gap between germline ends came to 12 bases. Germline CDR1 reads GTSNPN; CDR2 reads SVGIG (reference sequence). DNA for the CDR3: TGTGCCTGGAGTGTAGATCAGGTTATCTCTGGAAACACCATATATTTT. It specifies CAWSVDQVISGNTIYF. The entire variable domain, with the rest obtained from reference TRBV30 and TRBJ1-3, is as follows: SQTIHQWPATLVQPVGSPLSLECTVEGTSNPNLYWYRQAAGRGLQLLFYSVGIGQISSEVPQNLSASRPQDRQFILSSKKLLLSDSGFYLCAWSVDQVISGNTIYFGEGSWLTVV.

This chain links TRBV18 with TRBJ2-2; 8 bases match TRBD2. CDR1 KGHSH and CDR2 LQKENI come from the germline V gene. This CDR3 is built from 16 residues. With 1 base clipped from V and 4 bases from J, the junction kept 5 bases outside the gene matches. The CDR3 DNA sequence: TGTGCCAGCTCACCACAGAGCGGGGGCCTCACCGGGGAGCTGTTTTTT. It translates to CASSPQSGGLTGELFF.